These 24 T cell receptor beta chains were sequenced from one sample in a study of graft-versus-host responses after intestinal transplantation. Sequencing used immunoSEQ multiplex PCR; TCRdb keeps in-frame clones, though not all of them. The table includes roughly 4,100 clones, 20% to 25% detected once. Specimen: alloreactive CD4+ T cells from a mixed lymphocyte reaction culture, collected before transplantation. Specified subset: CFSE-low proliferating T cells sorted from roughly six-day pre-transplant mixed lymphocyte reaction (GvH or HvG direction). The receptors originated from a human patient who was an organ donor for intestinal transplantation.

The CDR3 DNA reads TGTGCCAGCAGCTCCCCGGTCACAGATACGCAGTATTTT. Translating gives CASSSPVTDTQYF. The chain couples TRBV7-2 to TRBJ2-3; no definite D call. V was shortened by 4 bases and J by 2 bases, with 7 bases between the two germline ends. CDR1 SGHTA and CDR2 FQGNSA come from the germline V gene. The CDR3 totals 13 residues.

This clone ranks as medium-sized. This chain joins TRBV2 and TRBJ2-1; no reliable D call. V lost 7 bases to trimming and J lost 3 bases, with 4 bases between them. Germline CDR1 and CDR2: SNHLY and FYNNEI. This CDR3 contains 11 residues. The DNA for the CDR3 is TGTGCCAGCAAATACTACAATGAGCAGTTCTTC. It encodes CASKYYNEQFF.

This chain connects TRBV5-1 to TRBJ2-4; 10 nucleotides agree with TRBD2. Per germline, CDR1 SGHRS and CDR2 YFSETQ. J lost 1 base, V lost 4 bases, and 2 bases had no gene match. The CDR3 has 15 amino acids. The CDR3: CASSLLAGAKNIQYF. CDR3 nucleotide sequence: TGCGCCAGCAGCCTACTAGCGGGGGCCAAAAACATTCAGTACTTC.

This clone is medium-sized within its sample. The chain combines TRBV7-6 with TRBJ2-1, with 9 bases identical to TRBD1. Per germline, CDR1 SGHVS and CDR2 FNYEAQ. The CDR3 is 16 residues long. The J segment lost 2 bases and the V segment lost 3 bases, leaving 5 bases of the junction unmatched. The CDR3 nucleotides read TGTGCCAGCAGCTTCTTACAGGGGGCGGCCTACAATGAGCAGTTCTTC. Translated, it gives CASSFLQGAAYNEQFF. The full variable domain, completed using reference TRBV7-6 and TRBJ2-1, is GAGVSQSPRYKVTKRGQDVALRCDPISGHVSLYWYRQALGQGPEFLTYFNYEAQQDKSGLPNDRFSAERPEGSISTLTIQRTEQRDSAMYRCASSFLQGAAYNEQFFGPGTRLTVL.

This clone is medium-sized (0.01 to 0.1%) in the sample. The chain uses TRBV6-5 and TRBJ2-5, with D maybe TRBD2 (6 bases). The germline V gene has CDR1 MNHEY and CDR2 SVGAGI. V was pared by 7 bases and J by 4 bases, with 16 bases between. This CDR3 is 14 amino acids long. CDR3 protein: CASTFLGGGETQYF. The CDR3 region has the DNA TGTGCCAGCACCTTTCTTGGGGGAGGAGAGACCCAGTACTTC.

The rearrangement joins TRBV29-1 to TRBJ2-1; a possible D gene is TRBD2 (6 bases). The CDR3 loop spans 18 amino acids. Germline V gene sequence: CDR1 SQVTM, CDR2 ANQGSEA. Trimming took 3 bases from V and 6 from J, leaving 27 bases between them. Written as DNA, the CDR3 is TGCAGCGTTGACGGGCGGGGACCGCCGGCTAATCCTTTCAATGAGCAGTTCTTC. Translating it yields CSVDGRGPPANPFNEQFF.

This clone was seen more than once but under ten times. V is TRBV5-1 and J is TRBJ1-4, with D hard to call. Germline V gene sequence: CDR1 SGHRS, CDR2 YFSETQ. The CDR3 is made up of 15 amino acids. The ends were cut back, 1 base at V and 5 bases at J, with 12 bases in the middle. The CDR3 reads CASSLIGGENEKLFF. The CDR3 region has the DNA TGCGCCAGCAGCTTGATCGGCGGGGAAAATGAAAAACTGTTTTTT.

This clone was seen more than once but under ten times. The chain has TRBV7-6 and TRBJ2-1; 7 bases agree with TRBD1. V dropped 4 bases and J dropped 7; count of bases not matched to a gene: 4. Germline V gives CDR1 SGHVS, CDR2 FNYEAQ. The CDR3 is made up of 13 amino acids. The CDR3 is CASSSDRVNEQFF. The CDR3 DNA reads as TGTGCCAGCAGCTCAGACAGGGTTAATGAGCAGTTCTTC.

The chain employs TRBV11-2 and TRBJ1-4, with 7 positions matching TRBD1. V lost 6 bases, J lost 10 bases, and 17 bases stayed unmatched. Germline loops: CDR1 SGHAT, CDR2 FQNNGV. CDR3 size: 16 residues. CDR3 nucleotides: TGTGCCAGCAGTTACCCGCAAGGGGGCAGGGTAGGAAAACTGTTTTTT. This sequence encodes CASSYPQGGRVGKLFF.

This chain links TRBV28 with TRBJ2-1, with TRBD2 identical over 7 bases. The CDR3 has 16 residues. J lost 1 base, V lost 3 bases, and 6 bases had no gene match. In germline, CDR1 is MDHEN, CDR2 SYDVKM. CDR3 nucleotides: TGTGCCAGCAGTTTTTGGGGGGGGAGGTCCTACAATGAGCAGTTCTTC. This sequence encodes CASSFWGGRSYNEQFF. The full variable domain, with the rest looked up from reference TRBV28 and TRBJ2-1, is DVKVTQSSRYLVKRTGEKVFLECVQDMDHENMFWYRQDPGLGLRLIYFSYDVKMKEKGDIPEGYSVSREKKERFSLILESASTNQTSMYLCASSFWGGRSYNEQFFGPGTRLTVL.

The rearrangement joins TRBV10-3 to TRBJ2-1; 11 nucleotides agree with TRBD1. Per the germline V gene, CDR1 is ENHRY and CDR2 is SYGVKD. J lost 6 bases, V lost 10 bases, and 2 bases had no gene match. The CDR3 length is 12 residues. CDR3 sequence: CATGTGGNEQFF. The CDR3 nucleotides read TGTGCCACCGGGACAGGGGGCAATGAGCAGTTCTTC.

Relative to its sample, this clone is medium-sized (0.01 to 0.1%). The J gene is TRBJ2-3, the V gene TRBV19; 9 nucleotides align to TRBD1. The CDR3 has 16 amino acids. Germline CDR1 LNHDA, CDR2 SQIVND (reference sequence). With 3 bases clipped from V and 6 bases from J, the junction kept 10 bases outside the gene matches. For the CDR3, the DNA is TGTGCCAGTAGTATTGCCGGGACAGGGATTTCCGATACGCAGTATTTT. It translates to CASSIAGTGISDTQYF. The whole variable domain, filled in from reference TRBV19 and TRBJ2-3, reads DGGITQSPKYLFRKEGQNVTLSCEQNLNHDAMYWYRQDPGQGLRLIYYSQIVNDFQKGDIAEGYSVSREKKESFPLTVTSAQKNPTAFYLCASSIAGTGISDTQYFGPGTRLTVL.

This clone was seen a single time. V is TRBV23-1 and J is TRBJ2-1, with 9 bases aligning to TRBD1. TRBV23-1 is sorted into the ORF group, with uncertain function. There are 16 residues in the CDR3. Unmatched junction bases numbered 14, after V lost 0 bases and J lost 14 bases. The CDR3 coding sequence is TGCGCCAGCAGTCAATCTGAAGACAGGGGGTACTTCCCGGAGTTCTTC. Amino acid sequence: CASSQSEDRGYFPEFF.

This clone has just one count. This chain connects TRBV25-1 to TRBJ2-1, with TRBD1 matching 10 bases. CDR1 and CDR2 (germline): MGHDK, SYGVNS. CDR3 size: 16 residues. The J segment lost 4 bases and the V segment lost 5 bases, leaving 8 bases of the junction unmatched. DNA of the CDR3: TGTGCCAGCAGTACCCCCCCGGGACAGGGGTACAATGAGCAGTTCTTC. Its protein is CASSTPPGQGYNEQFF.

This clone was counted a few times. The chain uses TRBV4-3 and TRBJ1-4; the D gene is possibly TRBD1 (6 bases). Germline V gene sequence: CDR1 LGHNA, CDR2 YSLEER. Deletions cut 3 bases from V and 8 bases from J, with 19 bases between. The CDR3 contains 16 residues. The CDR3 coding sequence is TGCGCCAGCAGCCACGCCCCCGGGGGGCCGGAGGAAAAACTGTTTTTT. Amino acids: CASSHAPGGPEEKLFF.

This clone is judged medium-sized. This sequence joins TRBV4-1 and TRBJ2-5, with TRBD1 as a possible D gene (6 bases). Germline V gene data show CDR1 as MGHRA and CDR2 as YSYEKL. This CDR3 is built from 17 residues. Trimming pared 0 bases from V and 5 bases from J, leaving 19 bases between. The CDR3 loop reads CASSQDPGAKSRETQYF. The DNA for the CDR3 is TGCGCCAGCAGCCAAGATCCAGGGGCCAAGTCCCGGGAGACCCAGTACTTC.

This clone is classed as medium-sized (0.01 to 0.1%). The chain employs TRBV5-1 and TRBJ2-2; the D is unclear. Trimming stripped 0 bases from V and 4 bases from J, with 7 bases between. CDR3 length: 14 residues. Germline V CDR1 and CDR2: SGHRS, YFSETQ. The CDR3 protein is CASSLGARTGELFF. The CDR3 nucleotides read TGCGCCAGCAGCTTGGGGGCACGCACCGGGGAGCTGTTTTTT.

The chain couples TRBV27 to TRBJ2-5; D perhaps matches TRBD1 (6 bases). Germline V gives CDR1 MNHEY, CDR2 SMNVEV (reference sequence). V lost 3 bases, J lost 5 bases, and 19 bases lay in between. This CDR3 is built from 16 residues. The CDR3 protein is CASSLGAAKTRETQYF. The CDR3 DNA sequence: TGTGCCAGCAGTTTGGGGGCAGCAAAGACCCGGGAGACCCAGTACTTC.

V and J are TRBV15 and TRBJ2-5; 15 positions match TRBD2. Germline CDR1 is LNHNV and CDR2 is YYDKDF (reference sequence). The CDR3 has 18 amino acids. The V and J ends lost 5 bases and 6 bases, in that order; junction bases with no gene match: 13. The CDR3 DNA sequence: TGTGCCACCAGCCCGGGACTAGCGGGGGGCCTTTCCGTTCAGACCCAGTACTTC. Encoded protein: CATSPGLAGGLSVQTQYF.

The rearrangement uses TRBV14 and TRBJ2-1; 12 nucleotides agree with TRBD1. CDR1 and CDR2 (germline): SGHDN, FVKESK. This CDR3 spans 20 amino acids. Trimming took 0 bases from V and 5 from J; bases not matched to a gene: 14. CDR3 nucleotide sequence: TGTGCCAGCAGCCAAGATTTAGGGACAGGGGGCAGAGGCTCTCACAATGAGCAGTTCTTC. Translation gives CASSQDLGTGGRGSHNEQFF.

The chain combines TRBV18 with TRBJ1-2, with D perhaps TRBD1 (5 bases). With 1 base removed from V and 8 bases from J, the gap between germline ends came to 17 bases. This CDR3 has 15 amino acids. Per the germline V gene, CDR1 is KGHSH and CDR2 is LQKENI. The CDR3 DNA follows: TGTGCCAGCTCACCACTGACAGCGCAACTATGGGGCTACACCTTC. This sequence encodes CASSPLTAQLWGYTF. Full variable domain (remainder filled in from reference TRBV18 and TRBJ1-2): NAGVMQNPRHLVRRRGQEARLRCSPMKGHSHVYWYRQLPEEGLKFMVYLQKENIIDESGMPKERFSAEFPKEGPSILRIQQVVRGDSAAYFCASSPLTAQLWGYTFGSGTRLTVV.

In DNA, the CDR3 is TGTGCCAGCAGCTTAGTGGGAGCCGGTGGCTACACCTTC. Protein product: CASSLVGAGGYTF. The chain has TRBV11-2 and TRBJ1-2; unclear D gene. The germline CDR1 and CDR2 sequences are SGHAT and FQNNGV. This CDR3 comprises 13 residues. V gave up 1 base and J gave up 7 bases, with 10 bases separating them.

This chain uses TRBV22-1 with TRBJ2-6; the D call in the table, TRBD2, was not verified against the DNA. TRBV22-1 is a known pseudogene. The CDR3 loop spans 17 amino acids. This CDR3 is CPGRNISEQSRANVLTF. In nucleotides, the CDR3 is TGTCCTGGGAGAAATATTAGCGAACAAAGTCGGGCCAACGTCCTGACTTTC.

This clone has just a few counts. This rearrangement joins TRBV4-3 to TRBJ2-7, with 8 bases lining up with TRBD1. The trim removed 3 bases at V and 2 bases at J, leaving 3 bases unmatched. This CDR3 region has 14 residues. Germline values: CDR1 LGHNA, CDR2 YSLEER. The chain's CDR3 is CASSQETGAYEQYV. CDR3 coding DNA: TGCGCCAGCAGCCAGGAGACAGGGGCCTACGAGCAGTACGTC.